This entry lists 31 T cell receptor beta chains sequenced from one sample in a study of technical replicates of blood from four donors. Data came from immunoSEQ multiplex PCR; TCRdb stores just in-frame clones and leaves some out. The sample includes approximately 45,000 clones, around 96% of them seen just once. The sequencing sample was made of T cells isolated from PBMCs. The receptors stem from a human donor in good health.

The chain carries TRBV27 and TRBJ2-1, with 7 bases lining up with TRBD1. Germline CDR1 and CDR2: MNHEY and SMNVEV (reference sequence). Trimming at V came to 5 bases and at J to 10 bases, leaving 17 bases not matched to a gene. The CDR3 spans 16 residues. In nucleotides, the CDR3 is TGTGCCAGCAGTCCATCTCCCGGGACAGCACAATGGGAGCAGTTCTTC. Its protein product is CASSPSPGTAQWEQFF.

The J gene is TRBJ2-7, the V gene TRBV9; TRBD2 might be the D (6 bases). The CDR3 totals 15 residues. Trimming removed 0 bases at V and 0 bases at J, with 10 bases between. The germline CDR1 and CDR2 sequences are SGDLS and YYNGEE. The DNA for the CDR3 is TGTGCCAGCAGCGTAGGGACGGGGGACTCCTACGAGCAGTACTTC. It is translated as CASSVGTGDSYEQYF.

In DNA, the CDR3 is TGTGCCAGCAGTTACTCAGCGAACTATGGCTACACCTTC. Its translation is CASSYSANYGYTF. The chain combines TRBV6-5 with TRBJ1-2, with D uncertain. Germline values: CDR1 MNHEY, CDR2 SVGAGI. This CDR3 is 13 amino acids long. Trimming shortened V by 0 bases and J by 2 bases, and 4 bases separated the two germline ends.

The chain links TRBV7-9 to TRBJ2-7; D not certain. Germline V CDR1 and CDR2: SEHNR, FQNEAQ (reference sequence). The V and J ends lost 2 bases and 2 bases respectively, with 13 bases between them. The CDR3 extends over 15 amino acids. CDR3 sequence reads: CASSLQFGAPYEQYF. The CDR3 region has the DNA TGTGCCAGCAGCTTACAGTTCGGAGCCCCCTACGAGCAGTACTTC.

V usage is TRBV7-3 and J usage is TRBJ2-3, with 7 bases aligning to TRBD1. This CDR3 has 15 residues. Germline loops: CDR1 SGHTA, CDR2 FQGTGA. The J segment lost 4 bases and the V segment lost 2 bases, leaving 6 bases of the junction unmatched. CDR3 nucleotide sequence: TGTGCCAGCAGCTTACGGCCCGACAGGGCAGATACGCAGTATTTT. Translation gives CASSLRPDRADTQYF.

The V gene is TRBV9, the J gene TRBJ2-5; 7 bases fit TRBD2. The CDR3 runs to 16 residues. Germline V gene lookup returns CDR1 SGDLS and CDR2 YYNGEE. V dropped 0 bases and J dropped 2; count of bases not matched to a gene: 7. DNA of the CDR3: TGTGCCAGCAGCGTAGACCCCGGGACTACACAAGAGACCCAGTACTTC. This translates into CASSVDPGTTQETQYF.

J is TRBJ2-3 and V is TRBV7-9, with 9 bases fitting TRBD2. The junction had 4 bases not matched to a gene; V was cut back by 5 bases and J by 1 base. The CDR3 runs to 15 residues. CDR1 SEHNR and CDR2 FQNEAQ come from the germline V gene (reference sequence). CDR3 sequence (DNA): TGTGCCAGCAGCCCCTTAGCGGGAGGCACAGATACGCAGTATTTT. Its protein is CASSPLAGGTDTQYF.

The chain carries TRBV27 and TRBJ1-3, with a weak D call TRBD1 (5 bases). Germline loops: CDR1 MNHEY, CDR2 SMNVEV (reference sequence). The CDR3 loop spans 14 amino acids. With 7 bases removed from V and 2 bases from J, the gap between germline ends came to 12 bases. The CDR3 reads CASIGREAGNTIYF. The CDR3 DNA follows: TGTGCCAGCATTGGCAGGGAGGCTGGAAACACCATATATTTT.

This chain connects TRBV5-1 to TRBJ2-1; 11 bases match TRBD2. The germline gives CDR1 SGHRS, CDR2 YFSETQ. V was pared by 5 bases and J by 7 bases, with 5 bases of the junction left unmatched. CDR3 length: 14 residues. The CDR3 coding sequence is TGCGCCAGCAGACTAGCGGGAGTTTCTAATGAGCAGTTCTTC. Protein sequence: CASRLAGVSNEQFF.

The chain combines TRBV7-2 with TRBJ1-2; TRBD1 matches at 9 bases. Germline values: CDR1 SGHTA, CDR2 FQGNSA. With V trimmed by 5 bases and J by 3 bases, 10 bases remained unmatched. CDR3 size: 16 residues. The CDR3 sequence: CASSRNTGGAHYGYTF. The CDR3 DNA is TGTGCCAGCAGCCGTAATACAGGGGGCGCCCACTATGGCTACACCTTC.

The chain is built from TRBV27 and TRBJ2-7; 8 bases are shared with TRBD1. Losses at the gene ends were 6 bases for V and 2 bases for J; bases not matched to a gene: 3. Germline CDR1 is MNHEY and CDR2 is SMNVEV (reference sequence). The CDR3 contains 13 residues. In DNA form, the CDR3 reads TGTGCCAGCAGCCAGGGGGCCGCCTACGAGCAGTACTTC. Translated, it gives CASSQGAAYEQYF.

This chain uses TRBV30 with TRBJ1-3, with D hard to call. The germline gives CDR1 GTSNPN, CDR2 SVGIG (reference sequence). This CDR3 is 14 amino acids long. Trimming stripped 6 bases from V and 2 bases from J, with 14 bases between. In DNA, the CDR3 is TGTGCCTGCCTAAACAGAGGGACTGGAAACACCATATATTTT. It is translated as CACLNRGTGNTIYF.

CDR3 amino acids: CASSLVRLDSPNYGYTF. The CDR3 coding sequence is TGTGCCAGCAGCTTAGTCCGTCTGGACAGCCCTAACTATGGCTACACCTTC. This sequence joins TRBV11-2 and TRBJ1-2; a weak D match, TRBD1 (6 bases). The CDR3 length is 17 residues. Germline V gene data show CDR1 as SGHAT and CDR2 as FQNNGV. The V end was cut by 1 base, the J end by 0 bases, with 15 bases between.

This sequence joins TRBV29-1 and TRBJ2-7, with 9 bases identical to TRBD1. The CDR3 is 12 residues long. Germline CDR1 and CDR2: SQVTM and ANQGSEA. J lost 3 bases, V lost 6 bases, and 3 bases had no gene match. CDR3 protein: CSVEGQGYEQYF. CDR3 DNA sequence: TGCAGCGTCGAGGGACAGGGCTACGAGCAGTACTTC.

This chain uses TRBV19 with TRBJ2-7; perhaps TRBD1 as D (6 bases). There are 14 residues in the CDR3. The V gene's germline CDR1 is LNHDA and CDR2 SQIVND (reference sequence). V gave up 4 bases and J gave up 0 bases, with 10 bases separating them. The CDR3 DNA reads as TGTGCCAGTAGTAACCGGGACAACTCCTACGAGCAGTACTTC. Its translation is CASSNRDNSYEQYF. The complete variable domain, with remaining parts taken from reference TRBV19 and TRBJ2-7, reads DGGITQSPKYLFRKEGQNVTLSCEQNLNHDAMYWYRQDPGQGLRLIYYSQIVNDFQKGDIAEGYSVSREKKESFPLTVTSAQKNPTAFYLCASSNRDNSYEQYFGPGTRLTVT.

The chain couples TRBV19 to TRBJ2-4, with 7 nucleotides matching TRBD1. Germline V gene sequence: CDR1 LNHDA, CDR2 SQIVND (reference sequence). V lost 3 bases to trimming and J lost 8 bases; unmatched junction nucleotides: 4. The CDR3 runs to 13 residues. The CDR3 protein is CASSIQGVDIQYF. The CDR3 DNA is TGTGCCAGTAGTATTCAGGGGGTTGACATTCAGTACTTC.

This clone was detected only once. The V gene is TRBV6-5, the J gene TRBJ2-2; 7 bases align to TRBD2. The germline V gene has CDR1 MNHEY and CDR2 SVGAGI. This CDR3 has 13 amino acids. V was clipped by 7 bases and J by 6 bases; unmatched bases: 5. The CDR3 is CASTRGGPGELFF. CDR3 DNA sequence: TGTGCCAGCACGAGGGGAGGGCCCGGGGAGCTGTTTTTT.

J is TRBJ2-7 and V is TRBV18; D is possibly TRBD2 (6 bases). Trimming took off 1 base at V and 0 bases at J, with 10 bases between the two ends. Per the germline V gene, CDR1 is KGHSH and CDR2 is LQKENI. The CDR3 has 15 residues. The CDR3 DNA reads TGTGCCAGCTCACCACAGGCGACTAGCTCCTACGAGCAGTACTTC. The encoded protein is CASSPQATSSYEQYF.

The chain employs TRBV29-1 and TRBJ2-7; TRBD1 agrees at 9 bases. The CDR3 is 13 amino acids. Germline V CDR1 and CDR2: SQVTM, ANQGSEA. Trimming cost V 7 bases and J 3 bases; bases outside gene matches: 7. In nucleotides, the CDR3 is TGCAGCGCCCTGGGGACAGGGAACTACGAGCAGTACTTC. It codes for CSALGTGNYEQYF.

V gene TRBV5-4 combines with J gene TRBJ2-7; maybe TRBD1 (6 bases). Trimming took 10 bases from V and 4 from J, leaving 18 bases between them. This CDR3 comprises 13 residues. In germline, CDR1 is SGHNT, CDR2 YYREEE (reference sequence). Here the CDR3 reads CAFERTESYEQYF. The CDR3 DNA reads TGTGCCTTTGAAAGGACAGAGAGTTACGAGCAGTACTTC.

The chain couples TRBV28 to TRBJ2-7; perhaps TRBD2 as D (6 bases). V was clipped by 6 bases and J by 2 bases, with 17 bases between them. The CDR3 sequence is 15 residues long. Germline assignment: CDR1 MDHEN and CDR2 SYDVKM. CDR3 in amino acids: CASREQYLATYEQYF. CDR3 nucleotides: TGTGCCAGCAGGGAACAGTATCTAGCGACCTACGAGCAGTACTTC.

The gene calls are TRBV5-6 and TRBJ1-2; weak D call: TRBD1 (5 bases). The CDR3 is made up of 13 amino acids. The V end was cut by 1 base, the J end by 4 bases, with 8 bases between. CDR1 is SGHDT and CDR2 is YYEEEE in the germline V gene. The CDR3 loop is CASSLIQGYGYTF. DNA of the CDR3: TGTGCCAGCAGCTTGATCCAGGGCTATGGCTACACCTTC.

The chain uses TRBV10-3 and TRBJ1-1; D uncertain. Germline V gene lookup returns CDR1 ENHRY and CDR2 SYGVKD. Trimming stripped 10 bases from V and 4 bases from J, with 19 bases between. The CDR3 runs to 14 residues. In nucleotides, the CDR3 is TGTGCCAGCAAGTTCCGGGAATCTCGCACTGAAGCTTTCTTT. Translated, it gives CASKFRESRTEAFF.

V gene TRBV29-1 combines with J gene TRBJ2-5; D perhaps matches TRBD2 (6 bases). The germline gives CDR1 SQVTM, CDR2 ANQGSEA. Deletions cut 8 bases from V and 4 bases from J, with 14 bases between. This CDR3 is built from 12 residues. The CDR3, as DNA: TGCAGCCTGCGGGACGGACCAGAGACCCAGTACTTC. This sequence encodes CSLRDGPETQYF. The full variable domain, in which reference TRBV29-1 and TRBJ2-5 provide the parts outside the CDR3, is SAVISQKPSRDICQRGTSLTIQCQVDSQVTMMFWYRQQPGQSLTLIATANQGSEATYESGFVIDKFPISRPNLTFSTLTVSNMSPEDSSIYLCSLRDGPETQYFGPGTRLLVL.

This clone was counted a single time. V gene TRBV7-7 combines with J gene TRBJ2-1, with a possible D match to TRBD2 (6 bases). Trimming removed 4 bases from V and 10 bases from J, with 14 bases in between. The CDR3 has 13 residues. Germline V gene sequence: CDR1 SSHAT, CDR2 FNYEAQ (reference sequence). CDR3 sequence reads: CASSSVPSAEQFF. Here the CDR3 DNA reads TGTGCCAGCAGCTCAGTTCCTAGCGCGGAGCAGTTCTTC. Full variable domain (missing parts from reference TRBV7-7 and TRBJ2-1): GAGVSQSPRYKVTKRGQDVTLRCDPISSHATLYWYQQALGQGPEFLTYFNYEAQPDKSGLPSDRFSAERPEGSISTLTIQRTEQRDSAMYRCASSSVPSAEQFFGPGTRLTVL.

The rearrangement joins TRBV11-3 to TRBJ2-7; 8 bases map to TRBD1. V gave up 5 bases and J gave up 2 bases; unmatched junction bases: 5. Germline values: CDR1 SGHNT, CDR2 YENEEA. The CDR3 runs 14 residues. CDR3 coding DNA: TGTGCCAGCAGCCAGGGACAGGCGGCCTACGAGCAGTACTTC. Translated, it gives CASSQGQAAYEQYF.

The V gene is TRBV5-6, the J gene TRBJ2-7; 9 bases are shared with TRBD2. This CDR3 spans 15 amino acids. The germline gives CDR1 SGHDT, CDR2 YYEEEE. The trim removed 3 bases at V and 6 bases at J, leaving 10 bases unmatched. CDR3 sequence (DNA): TGTGCCAGCAGCTCCCATCCGGGACTAGCTGTCGAGCAGTACTTC. Its translation: CASSSHPGLAVEQYF.

The rearrangement joins TRBV6-5 to TRBJ2-1; no firm D call. V lost 2 bases and J 6 bases, leaving 14 bases between the germline ends. Germline V gene data show CDR1 as MNHEY and CDR2 as SVGAGI. The CDR3 totals 15 residues. The CDR3 loop is CASSYARSVLNEQFF. CDR3 nucleotide sequence: TGTGCCAGCAGTTACGCGCGATCGGTTCTCAATGAGCAGTTCTTC.

This clone appeared a single time. The V call is TRBV4-1, the J call TRBJ2-5; TRBD2 agrees at 10 bases. Germline assignment: CDR1 MGHRA and CDR2 YSYEKL. Trimming cost V 0 bases and J 5 bases; bases outside gene matches: 9. The CDR3 sequence is 17 residues long. Written as DNA, the CDR3 is TGCGCCAGCAGCCAAGATCCAGCGGGAGGGCCCCAGGAGACCCAGTACTTC. Translation: CASSQDPAGGPQETQYF.

This chain links TRBV15 with TRBJ1-1; TRBD1 agrees at 7 bases. This CDR3 has 17 amino acids. Losses at the gene ends were 5 bases for V and 0 bases for J; bases not matched to a gene: 12. Per the germline V gene, CDR1 is LNHNV and CDR2 is YYDKDF (reference sequence). CDR3 region: CATSGGQEEDMNTEAFF. The DNA of the CDR3 is TGTGCCACCAGCGGAGGACAGGAAGAAGACATGAACACTGAAGCTTTCTTT. The variable domain in full, with the rest retrieved from reference TRBV15 and TRBJ1-1, is DAMVIQNPRYQVTQFGKPVTLSCSQTLNHNVMYWYQQKSSQAPKLLFHYYDKDFNNEADTPDNFQSRRPNTSFCFLDIRSPGLGDTAMYLCATSGGQEEDMNTEAFFGQGTRLTVV.

The rearrangement links TRBV2 to TRBJ2-5; 8 bases line up with TRBD1. Germline V gene lookup returns CDR1 SNHLY and CDR2 FYNNEI. V lost 6 bases, J lost 5 bases, and 5 bases stayed unmatched. There are 13 residues in the CDR3. CDR3 in amino acids: CASRRTGRETQYF. The DNA for the CDR3 is TGTGCCAGCAGAAGGACAGGGAGGGAGACCCAGTACTTC.